The 13 T cell receptor beta chains given below trace back to one sample, sequenced in a study of blood T cell repertoires in COVID-19. Sequencing was performed with immunoSEQ multiplex PCR; in TCRdb, only in-frame clones are kept and a portion is missing. The sample shows over 250,000 clones, more than 75% of them seen only once. The source material was peripheral blood. Source of these receptors: a middle-aged woman who had recovered from COVID-19.

The rearrangement uses TRBV11-3 and TRBJ1-1, with 8 nucleotides matching TRBD1. The germline V gene has CDR1 SGHNT and CDR2 YENEEA. J lost 1 base, V lost 5 bases, and 12 bases had no gene match. This CDR3 has 17 amino acids. CDR3 protein: CASSHPGQDNSNTEAFF. The CDR3 DNA follows: TGTGCCAGCAGCCACCCGGGACAGGACAATTCGAACACTGAAGCTTTCTTT.

V is TRBV18 and J is TRBJ2-3; 7 nucleotides agree with TRBD1. The CDR3 covers 17 residues. After removal of 2 bases from V and 1 base from J, the junction contained 9 bases not matched to a gene. CDR1 KGHSH and CDR2 LQKENI come from the germline V gene. This CDR3 reads CASSPEPGTARTDTQYF. The CDR3 DNA sequence: TGTGCCAGCTCACCAGAACCGGGGACAGCTCGCACAGATACGCAGTATTTT.

The chain joins TRBV10-3 to TRBJ1-3; possible D gene TRBD1, 5 bases. The CDR3 covers 13 residues. Per the germline V gene, CDR1 is ENHRY and CDR2 is SYGVKD. V lost 2 bases and J lost 4, with 6 bases in between. CDR3 residues: CAISEGAGNTIYF. In nucleotides, the CDR3 is TGTGCCATCAGTGAGGGGGCGGGAAACACCATATATTTT.

This chain uses TRBV14 with TRBJ2-7, with no clear D. This CDR3 comprises 16 residues. The V gene's germline CDR1 is SGHDN and CDR2 FVKESK. Trimming removed 0 bases from V and 0 bases from J, with 12 bases in between. Here the CDR3 reads CASSQEGRSFSYEQYF. The CDR3 DNA sequence: TGTGCCAGCAGCCAAGAGGGCCGTTCTTTCTCCTACGAGCAGTACTTC.

V gene TRBV11-3 combines with J gene TRBJ1-2; no clear D. The CDR3 covers 14 residues. Germline V CDR1 and CDR2: SGHNT, YENEEA. Trimming removed 1 base at V and 6 bases at J, with 12 bases between. The CDR3 DNA reads TGTGCCAGCAGCTTAGGCGTTCCCCCCCATGGCTACACCTTC. Amino acid sequence: CASSLGVPPHGYTF.

This clone was detected only once. The chain carries TRBV7-2 and TRBJ2-3, with 12 bases matching TRBD2. The germline gives CDR1 SGHTA, CDR2 FQGNSA. The CDR3 has 18 residues. Germline trimming cut 1 base from V and 8 bases from J; bases unmatched to any gene: 13. The CDR3 DNA sequence: TGTGCCAGCAGCTTAGGGGGGGGTCTAGCGGGAGGGCCTGGTACGCAGTATTTT. It is translated as CASSLGGGLAGGPGTQYF.

V usage is TRBV7-2 and J usage is TRBJ2-6; D is unclear. Germline V gives CDR1 SGHTA, CDR2 FQGNSA. V was trimmed by 4 bases and J by 0 bases, leaving 7 bases between them. The CDR3 is made up of 15 amino acids. CDR3 nucleotide sequence: TGTGCCAGCAGCTCAAAGAGCTCTGGGGCCAACGTCCTGACTTTC. Amino acid sequence: CASSSKSSGANVLTF.

V gene TRBV2 combines with J gene TRBJ2-4, with D perhaps matching TRBD1 (5 bases). Trimming cost V 7 bases and J 8 bases, with 15 bases left between them. Per the germline V gene, CDR1 is SNHLY and CDR2 is FYNNEI. This CDR3 has 13 residues. The CDR3 here is CASMDTGGDIQYF. As DNA, the CDR3 is TGTGCCAGCATGGACACGGGTGGGGACATTCAGTACTTC.

The V call is TRBV6-2 or TRBV6-3, the J call TRBJ2-7; 8 bases are a match to TRBD2. The junction had 3 bases not matched to a gene; V was cut back by 2 bases and J by 6 bases. Germline lookup yields CDR1 MNHEY and CDR2 SVGEGT. This CDR3 has 13 amino acids. The CDR3 loop reads CASSYAGGGEQYF. CDR3 bases: TGTGCCAGCAGTTACGCGGGAGGAGGCGAGCAGTACTTC.

The CDR3 spells CAGKTANYGYTF. The CDR3 coding sequence is TGTGCCGGTAAGACTGCGAACTATGGCTACACCTTC. This chain connects TRBV28 to TRBJ1-2; no firm D call. Looked up from germline, CDR1 is MDHEN and CDR2 is SYDVKM. The CDR3 covers 12 residues. Trimming cost V 11 bases and J 2 bases, with 12 bases left between them.

This chain links TRBV5-6 with TRBJ2-7, with 7 bases that match TRBD1. Germline assignment: CDR1 SGHDT and CDR2 YYEEEE. V lost 0 bases and J lost 3; bases outside the gene matches: 9. CDR3 length: 16 amino acids. The DNA for the CDR3 is TGTGCCAGCAGCTTGGCCCCGGGACAGACCGTCTACGAGCAGTACTTC. This codes for CASSLAPGQTVYEQYF.

J is TRBJ1-5 and V is TRBV6-6; the match to TRBD1 covers 7 bases. Unmatched junction bases numbered 5, after V lost 0 bases and J lost 9 bases. The CDR3 has 14 residues. Germline V lookup: CDR1 MNHNY, CDR2 SVGAGI (reference sequence). The CDR3 DNA reads as TGTGCCAGCAGTTACTCGACAGGGCCAGGGCCCCAGCATTTT. Amino acid sequence: CASSYSTGPGPQHF.

The chain uses TRBV7-9 and TRBJ2-5; 10 bases map to TRBD2. The V gene end was trimmed by 5 bases and the J gene end by 4 bases; junction bases not matched to a gene: 7. Germline V gene data show CDR1 as SEHNR and CDR2 as FQNEAQ (reference sequence). This CDR3 contains 15 residues. CDR3 sequence (DNA): TGTGCCAGCAGCCCGGGCGCTAGCGGGGGAGAGACCCAGTACTTC. Protein sequence: CASSPGASGGETQYF.